This T cell receptor (beta chain) was identified during a study of blood T cell repertoires in COVID-19. Turning to the study itself: The samples span acute and convalescent COVID-19 from the United States, Italy and Spain.

Authors' processing steps: Counts of nucleated cells, estimated from reference gene primer amplification, were obtained. Profiling relied on immunoSEQ multiplex PCR, and the TCRdb table lists in-frame clones only, not all of them. That table gives V, J and clone size, and the DNA gave D and trimming. The sample lists approximately 110,000 clones, 69% seen once, with roughly 6% in the top ten. The clonotype comes from a man at least 80 years old with acute or convalescent COVID-19. The sequencing sample was made of peripheral blood.

The CDR3 sequence is CASTHNYGTGTTEAFF. The CDR3 bases are TGTGCCAGTACCCATAACTATGGGACAGGGACAACTGAAGCTTTCTTT. The chain combines TRBV19 with TRBJ1-1, with TRBD1 matching over 9 bases. The CDR3 spans 16 residues. The germline V gene has CDR1 LNHDA and CDR2 SQIVND (reference sequence). V shed 7 bases and J 5 bases; nucleotides not matched to a gene: 14. Full variable domain (missing parts from reference TRBV19 and TRBJ1-1): DGGITQSPKYLFRKEGQNVTLSCEQNLNHDAMYWYRQDPGQGLRLIYYSQIVNDFQKGDIAEGYSVSREKKESFPLTVTSAQKNPTAFYLCASTHNYGTGTTEAFFGQGTRLTVV.